This note documents a single T cell receptor beta chain sequence. This entry belongs to a study of T cell changes during pregnancy in multiple sclerosis. Sequencing was performed with immunoSEQ multiplex PCR; in TCRdb, only in-frame clones are kept and a portion is missing. In the table there are about 85,000 clones, roughly nine tenths of which are singletons. V was pared by 5 bases and J by 8 bases, with 7 bases of the junction left unmatched. Germline-derived CDR1 and CDR2 are SEHNR and FQNEAQ (reference sequence). This CDR3 is built from 14 residues. This TCR came from a female donor with multiple sclerosis, enrolled in a pregnancy study. This sequence joins TRBV7-9 and TRBJ1-4; 8 positions match TRBD1. The starting material was peripheral blood, obtained in the first trimester of pregnancy. CDR3 sequence: CASSRTGSGEKLFF. As DNA, the CDR3 is TGTGCCAGCAGCCGGACAGGGAGTGGAGAAAAACTGTTTTTT.